This T cell receptor beta chain was sequenced during a study of glioma-infiltrating T cells after dendritic cell vaccination. Data came from immunoSEQ multiplex PCR; TCRdb stores just in-frame clones and leaves some out. This repertoire shows 80,000 to 100,000 clones, approximately 80% found once; its top ten account for around 5.4%. Only patients with spare fresh-frozen tumor and over two years of follow-up were included. J lost 6 bases, V lost 7 bases, and 17 bases had no gene match. The CDR3 is made up of 17 amino acids. Germline V gives CDR1 SGHRS, CDR2 YFSETQ. J is TRBJ2-2 and V is TRBV5-1, with 8 bases identical to TRBD1. The sample consisted of blood, taken before dendritic cell vaccination. The clonotype was recovered from a human donor with glioblastoma. CDR3 coding DNA: TGCGCCAGCTTCATTCTTCCCTTGGACAGGGTGGCCGGGGAGCTGTTTTTT. This translates into CASFILPLDRVAGELFF.